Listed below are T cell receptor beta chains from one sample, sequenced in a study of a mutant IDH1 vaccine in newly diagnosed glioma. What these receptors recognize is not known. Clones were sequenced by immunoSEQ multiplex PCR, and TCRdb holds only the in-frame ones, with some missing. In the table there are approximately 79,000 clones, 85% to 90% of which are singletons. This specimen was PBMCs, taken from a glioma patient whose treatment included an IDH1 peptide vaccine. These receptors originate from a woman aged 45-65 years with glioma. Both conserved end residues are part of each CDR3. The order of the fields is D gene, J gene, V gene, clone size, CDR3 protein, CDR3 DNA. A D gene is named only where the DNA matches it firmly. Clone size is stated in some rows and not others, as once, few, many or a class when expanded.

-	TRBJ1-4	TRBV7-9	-	CASSSGLSGEKLFF	TGTGCCAGCAGCTCCGGACTCTCGGGTGAAAAACTGTTTTTT
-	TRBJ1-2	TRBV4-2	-	CASSQAEGRSYGYTF	TGTGCCAGCAGCCAAGCGGAGGGCCGGAGCTATGGCTACACCTTC
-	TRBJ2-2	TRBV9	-	CASSLGTGVTTGELFF	TGTGCCAGCAGCCTCGGTACGGGAGTTACCACCGGGGAGCTGTTTTTT
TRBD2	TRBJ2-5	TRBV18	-	CASSPRVLAGDQETQYF	TGTGCCAGCTCACCAAGGGTTCTAGCGGGGGATCAAGAGACCCAGTACTTC
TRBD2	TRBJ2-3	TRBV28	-	CASSRGLAGVDTQYF	TGTGCCAGCAGCAGGGGACTAGCGGGAGTAGATACGCAGTATTTT
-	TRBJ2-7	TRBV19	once	CASSDGYEQYF	TGTGCCAGCAGCGACGGGTACGAGCAGTACTTC
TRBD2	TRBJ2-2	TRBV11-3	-	CASSPRQGLAGGQTGELFF	TGTGCCAGCAGTCCCAGGCAGGGTTTAGCGGGAGGACAGACCGGGGAGCTGTTTTTT
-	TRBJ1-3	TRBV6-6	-	CASSHDSGNTIYF	TGTGCCAGCAGCCATGACTCTGGAAACACCATATATTTT
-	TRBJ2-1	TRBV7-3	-	CASSLWGADEQFF	TGTGCCAGCAGCTTATGGGGGGCGGATGAGCAGTTCTTC
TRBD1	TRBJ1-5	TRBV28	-	CASSSSGTGVQPQHF	TGTGCCAGCAGTTCGTCCGGGACAGGGGTTCAGCCCCAGCATTTT
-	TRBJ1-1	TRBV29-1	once	CSVGGRSSMNTEAFF	TGCAGCGTTGGGGGACGGTCGTCGATGAACACTGAAGCTTTCTTT